The clone carrying this T cell receptor (beta chain) turned up a few times. The antigen is unknown. This CDR3 is built from 14 residues. From germline, CDR1 is SGHAT and CDR2 FQNNGV. The J segment lost 5 bases and the V segment lost 4 bases, leaving 5 bases of the junction unmatched. The data originate from a study of beta chain features in type 1 diabetes. Overall study findings and caveats: More deletions and fewer insertions at VDJ junctions were seen in type 1 diabetes patients. PCR might show a preference for shorter templates, equally across patients and controls.

The study reverse transcribed the entire isolated RNA, so it sequenced expressed TCRB transcripts. This table comes from immunoSEQ multiplex PCR, and its TCRdb copy is limited to in-frame clones, with some not included. The sample has around 250,000 clones, around 26% seen once. Every donor provided one heparinised blood draw, which averaged approximately 100 mL. This TCR was sampled from a man aged 30 to 45 in good health. This chain links TRBV11-2 with TRBJ2-3; 8 positions match TRBD2. The sample consisted of central memory CD4+ T cells from blood. The DNA for the CDR3 is TGTGCCAGCAGCTCCGGGACTAGGATAGATACGCAGTATTTT. Protein: CASSSGTRIDTQYF.